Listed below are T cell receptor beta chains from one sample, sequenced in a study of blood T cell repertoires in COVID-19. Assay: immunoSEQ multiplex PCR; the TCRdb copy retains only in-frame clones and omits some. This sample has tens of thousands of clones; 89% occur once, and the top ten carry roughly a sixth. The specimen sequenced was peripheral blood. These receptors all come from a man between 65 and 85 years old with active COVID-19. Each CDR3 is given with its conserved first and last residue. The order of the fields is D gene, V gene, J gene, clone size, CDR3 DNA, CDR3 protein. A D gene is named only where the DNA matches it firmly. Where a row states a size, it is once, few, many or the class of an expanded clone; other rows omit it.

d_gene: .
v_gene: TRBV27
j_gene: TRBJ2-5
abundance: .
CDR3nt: TGTGCCAGCAGTTTATCGATAGGGGGTGGGAAGACCCAGTACTTC
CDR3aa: CASSLSIGGGKTQYF

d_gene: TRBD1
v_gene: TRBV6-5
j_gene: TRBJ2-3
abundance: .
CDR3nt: TGTGCCAACCGACTGGGGACAGGGATCACAGATACGCAGTATTTT
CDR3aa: CANRLGTGITDTQYF

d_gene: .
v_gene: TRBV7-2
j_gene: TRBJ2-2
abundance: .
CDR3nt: TGTGCCAGCAGCTTAGCCGGGACTCCGAACACCGGGGAGCTGTTTTTT
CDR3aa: CASSLAGTPNTGELFF

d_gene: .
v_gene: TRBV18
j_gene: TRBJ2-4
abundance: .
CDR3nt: TGTGCCAGCTCAAAACAGGGTCCACAAAACATTCAGTACTTC
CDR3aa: CASSKQGPQNIQYF

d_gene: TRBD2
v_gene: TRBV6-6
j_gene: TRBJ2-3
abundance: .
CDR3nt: TGTGCCAGCACCCGAGGACTAGCGGGGGGGTCAGATACGCAGTATTTT
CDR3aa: CASTRGLAGGSDTQYF

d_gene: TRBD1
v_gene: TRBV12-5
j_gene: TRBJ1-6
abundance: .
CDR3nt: TGTGCTAGTGGTTCGGACAGGGGGCCCCTCCACTTT
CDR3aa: CASGSDRGPLHF

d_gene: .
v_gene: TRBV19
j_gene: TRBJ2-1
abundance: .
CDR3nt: TGTGCCGCTAAAGAGACAGACGTAAACAATGAGCAGTTCTTC
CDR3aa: CAAKETDVNNEQFF

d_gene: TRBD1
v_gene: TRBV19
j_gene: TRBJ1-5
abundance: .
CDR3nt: TGTGCCAGTAGTCAAGGCCGGGACAGGCTAATTCAGCCCCAGCATTTT
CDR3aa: CASSQGRDRLIQPQHF

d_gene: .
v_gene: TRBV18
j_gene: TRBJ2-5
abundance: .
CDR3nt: TGTGCCAGCTCACCAGGGCGTGAGACCCAGTACTTC
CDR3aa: CASSPGRETQYF

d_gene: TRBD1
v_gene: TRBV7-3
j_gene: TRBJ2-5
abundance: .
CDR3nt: TGTGCCAGCAGCTTAGTGAGGGACAGGGGTGAGACCCAGTACTTC
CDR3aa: CASSLVRDRGETQYF

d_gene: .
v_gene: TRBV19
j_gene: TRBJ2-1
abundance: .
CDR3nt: TGTGCCAGTATCCCCGGGCAGGGGCCCTACAATGAGCAGTTCTTC
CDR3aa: CASIPGQGPYNEQFF

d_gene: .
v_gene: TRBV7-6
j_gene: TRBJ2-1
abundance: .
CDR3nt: TGTGCCAGCAGCTCCCGCCGGGACAATGAGCAGTTCTTC
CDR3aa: CASSSRRDNEQFF

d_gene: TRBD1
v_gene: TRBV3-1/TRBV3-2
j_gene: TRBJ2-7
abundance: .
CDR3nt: TGTGCCAGCAGCCCTACAGGGGTCGGATACGAGCAGTACTTC
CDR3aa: CASSPTGVGYEQYF

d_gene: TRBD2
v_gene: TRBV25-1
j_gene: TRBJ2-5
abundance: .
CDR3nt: TGTGCCAGCAGCGTAGCGGGCCCCTTCGGGGCCCAGTACTTC
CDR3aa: CASSVAGPFGAQYF

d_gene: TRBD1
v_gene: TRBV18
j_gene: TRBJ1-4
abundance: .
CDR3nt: TGTGCCAGCTCACCGCCCGGGACAGGGCTGGAAAAACTGTTTTTT
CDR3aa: CASSPPGTGLEKLFF

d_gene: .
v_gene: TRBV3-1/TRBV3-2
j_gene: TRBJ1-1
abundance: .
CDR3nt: TGTGCCAGCAGAGGGGGCACTGAAGCTTTCTTT
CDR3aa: CASRGGTEAFF

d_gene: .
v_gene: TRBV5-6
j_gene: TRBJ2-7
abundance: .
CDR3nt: TGTGCCAGCAGCCACCCGAGTCGCGGTTACGAGCAGTACTTC
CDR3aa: CASSHPSRGYEQYF

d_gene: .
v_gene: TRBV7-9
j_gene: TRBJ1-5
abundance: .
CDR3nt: TGTGCCAGCAGCGCCTTGGGAGCTCGTGAGGCCCAGCATTTT
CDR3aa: CASSALGAREAQHF

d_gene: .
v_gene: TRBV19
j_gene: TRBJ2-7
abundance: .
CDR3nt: TGTGCCAGTAGTCCCCGGGGGTGGGGCTACGAGCAGTACTTC
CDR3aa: CASSPRGWGYEQYF

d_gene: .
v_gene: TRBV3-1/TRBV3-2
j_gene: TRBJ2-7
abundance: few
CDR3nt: TGTGCCAGCAGCCAAGACATTTCTGGGCACGAGCAGTACTTC
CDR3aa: CASSQDISGHEQYF

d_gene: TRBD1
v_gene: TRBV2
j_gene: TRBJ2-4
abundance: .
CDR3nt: TGTGCCAGCAGAGAAACAGGGGTTACTGACATTCAGTACTTC
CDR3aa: CASRETGVTDIQYF

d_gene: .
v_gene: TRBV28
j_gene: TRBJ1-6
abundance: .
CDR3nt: TGTGCCTCTATGGGGGGGCCAATAACCAATAATTCACCCCTCCACTTT
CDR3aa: CASMGGPITNNSPLHF

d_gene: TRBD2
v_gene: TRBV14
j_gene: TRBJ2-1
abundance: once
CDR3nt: TGTGCCAGCTCACTAGCGGGGGGGCCGTTGGATGAGCAGTTCTTC
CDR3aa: CASSLAGGPLDEQFF

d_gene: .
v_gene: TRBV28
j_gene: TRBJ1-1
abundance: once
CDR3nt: TGTGCCAGCAGTCCAAGGGGCGGCCGCTTTAGGAACACTGAAGCTTTCTTT
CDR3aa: CASSPRGGRFRNTEAFF

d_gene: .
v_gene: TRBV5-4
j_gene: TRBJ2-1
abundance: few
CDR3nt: TGTGCCACCGGGACACCATACAATGAGCAGTTCTTC
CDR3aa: CATGTPYNEQFF

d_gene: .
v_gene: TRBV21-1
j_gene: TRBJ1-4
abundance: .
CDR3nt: TGTGCCAGCAGCAAAGGGTGGTTGACAGGTAATGAAAAACTGTTTTTT
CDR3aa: CASSKGWLTGNEKLFF

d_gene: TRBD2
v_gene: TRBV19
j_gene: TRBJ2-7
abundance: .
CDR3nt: TGTGCCAGTAGATCCAATCAGCGGGGGGGCCTGTACGAGCAGTACTTC
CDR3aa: CASRSNQRGGLYEQYF

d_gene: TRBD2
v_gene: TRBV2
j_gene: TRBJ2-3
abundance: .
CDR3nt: TGTGCCAGCAGTACACGGGGGGGAACAGATACGCAGTATTTT
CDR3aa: CASSTRGGTDTQYF

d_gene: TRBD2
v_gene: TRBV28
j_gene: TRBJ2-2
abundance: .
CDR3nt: TGTGCCAGCATTAACGGGGGGGCTACAACGAACACCGGGGAGCTGTTTTTT
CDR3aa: CASINGGATTNTGELFF

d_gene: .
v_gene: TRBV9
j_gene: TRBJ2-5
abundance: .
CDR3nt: TGTGCCAGCAGCGCTAGACCAGCGGAGACCCAGTACTTC
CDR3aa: CASSARPAETQYF

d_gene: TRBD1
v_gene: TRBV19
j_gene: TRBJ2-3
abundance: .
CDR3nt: TGTGCCAGTAGTATAGGGACAGGGAGAGATACGCAGTATTTT
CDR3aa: CASSIGTGRDTQYF

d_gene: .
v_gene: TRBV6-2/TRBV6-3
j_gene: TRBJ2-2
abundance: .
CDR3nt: TGTGCCAGCAGTTACTTCCTGACAGGCACCGGGGAGCTGTTTTTT
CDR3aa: CASSYFLTGTGELFF

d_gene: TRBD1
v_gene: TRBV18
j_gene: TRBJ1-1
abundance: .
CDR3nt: TGTGCCAGCTCACCAGGACAGGAGCACACTGAAGCTTTCTTT
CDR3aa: CASSPGQEHTEAFF

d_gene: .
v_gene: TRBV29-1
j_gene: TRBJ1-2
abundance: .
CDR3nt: TGCAGCGTTGAAGATCGGGGGGTTGGCTACACCTTC
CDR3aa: CSVEDRGVGYTF

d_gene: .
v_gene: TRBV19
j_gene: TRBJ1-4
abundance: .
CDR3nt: TGTGCCAGTAGTATTCTAAGGGGTGCCAGGGGTGAGGAAAAACTGTTTTTT
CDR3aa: CASSILRGARGEEKLFF

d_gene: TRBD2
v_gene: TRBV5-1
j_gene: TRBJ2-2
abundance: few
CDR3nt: TGCGCCAGCAGCCCAAGGACTAGCGAGGGCGGGGAGCTGTTTTTT
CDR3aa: CASSPRTSEGGELFF

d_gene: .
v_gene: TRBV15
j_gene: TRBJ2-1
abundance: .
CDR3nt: TGTGCCACCTCGACGGGAACCTACAATGAGCAGTTCTTC
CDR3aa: CATSTGTYNEQFF

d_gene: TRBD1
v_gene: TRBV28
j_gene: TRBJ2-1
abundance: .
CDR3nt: TGTGCCAGCAGCTTCCGACAGGGGGCCTTGTTCTTC
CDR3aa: CASSFRQGALFF

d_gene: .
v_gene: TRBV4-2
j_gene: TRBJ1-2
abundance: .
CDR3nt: TGTGCCAGCAGCCAAGGGGGAGGGGATTCTAACTATGGCTACACCTTC
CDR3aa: CASSQGGGDSNYGYTF

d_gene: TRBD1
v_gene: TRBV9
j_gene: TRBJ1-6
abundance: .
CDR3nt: TGTGCCAGCAGCGTAGCTGTGACAGGGGGCTATAATTCACCCCTCCACTTT
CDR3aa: CASSVAVTGGYNSPLHF

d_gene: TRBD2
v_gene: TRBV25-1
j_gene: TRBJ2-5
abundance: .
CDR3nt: TGTGCCAGCAGTGTGTCCAGCGGGGGGGTACAAGAGACCCAGTACTTC
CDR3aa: CASSVSSGGVQETQYF

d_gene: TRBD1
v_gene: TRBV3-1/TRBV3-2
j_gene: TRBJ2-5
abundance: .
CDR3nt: TGTGCCAGCAGCCAAGATTTAGGACAGGATGGGGAGACCCAGTACTTC
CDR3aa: CASSQDLGQDGETQYF

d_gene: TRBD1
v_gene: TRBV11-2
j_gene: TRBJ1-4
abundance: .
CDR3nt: TGTGCCAGCAGGAGGACAGGGGAACATGAAAAACTGTTTTTT
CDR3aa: CASRRTGEHEKLFF